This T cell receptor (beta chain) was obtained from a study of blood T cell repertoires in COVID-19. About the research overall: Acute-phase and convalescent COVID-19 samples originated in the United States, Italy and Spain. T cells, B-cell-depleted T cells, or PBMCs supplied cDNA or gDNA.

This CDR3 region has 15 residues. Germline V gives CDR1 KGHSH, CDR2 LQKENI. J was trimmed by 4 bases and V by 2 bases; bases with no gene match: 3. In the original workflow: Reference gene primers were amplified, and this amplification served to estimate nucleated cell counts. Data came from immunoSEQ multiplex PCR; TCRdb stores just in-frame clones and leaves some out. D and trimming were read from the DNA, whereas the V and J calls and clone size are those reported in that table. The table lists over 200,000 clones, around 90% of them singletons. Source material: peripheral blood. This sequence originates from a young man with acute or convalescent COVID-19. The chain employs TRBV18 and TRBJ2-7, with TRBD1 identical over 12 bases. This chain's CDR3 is CASSPGTGGRYEQYF. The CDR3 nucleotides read TGTGCCAGCTCACCAGGGACAGGGGGCAGGTACGAGCAGTACTTC.